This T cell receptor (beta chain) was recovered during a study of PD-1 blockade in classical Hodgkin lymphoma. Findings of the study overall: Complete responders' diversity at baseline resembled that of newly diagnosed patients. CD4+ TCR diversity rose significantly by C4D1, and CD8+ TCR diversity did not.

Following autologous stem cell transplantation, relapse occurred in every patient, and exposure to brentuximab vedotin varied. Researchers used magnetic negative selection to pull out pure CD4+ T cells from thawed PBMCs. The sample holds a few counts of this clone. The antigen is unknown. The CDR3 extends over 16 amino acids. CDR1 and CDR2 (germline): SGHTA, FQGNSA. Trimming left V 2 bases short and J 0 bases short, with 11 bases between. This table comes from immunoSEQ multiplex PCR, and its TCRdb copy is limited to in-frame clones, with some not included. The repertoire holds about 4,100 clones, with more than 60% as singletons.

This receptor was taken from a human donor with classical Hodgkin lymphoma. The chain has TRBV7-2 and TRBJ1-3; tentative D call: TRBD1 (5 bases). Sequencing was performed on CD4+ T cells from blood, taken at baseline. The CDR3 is CASSLNPGSSGNTIYF. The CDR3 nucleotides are TGTGCCAGCAGCTTAAACCCAGGGAGCTCTGGAAACACCATATATTTT.